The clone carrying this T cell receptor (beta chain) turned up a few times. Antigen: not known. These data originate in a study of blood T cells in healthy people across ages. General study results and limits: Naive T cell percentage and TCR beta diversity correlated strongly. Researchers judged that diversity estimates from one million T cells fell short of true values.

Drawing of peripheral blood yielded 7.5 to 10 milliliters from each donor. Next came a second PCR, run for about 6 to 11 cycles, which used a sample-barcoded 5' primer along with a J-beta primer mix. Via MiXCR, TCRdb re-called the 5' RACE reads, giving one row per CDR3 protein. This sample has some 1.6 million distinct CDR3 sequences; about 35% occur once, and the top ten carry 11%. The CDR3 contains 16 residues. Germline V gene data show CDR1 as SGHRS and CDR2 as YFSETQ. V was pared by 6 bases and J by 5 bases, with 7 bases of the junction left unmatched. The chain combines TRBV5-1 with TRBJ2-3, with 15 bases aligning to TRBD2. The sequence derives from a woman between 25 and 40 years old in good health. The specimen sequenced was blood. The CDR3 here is CASTIQGLAGGDTQYF. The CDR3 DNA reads TGCGCCAGCACCATACAGGGACTAGCGGGAGGAGATACGCAGTATTTT.